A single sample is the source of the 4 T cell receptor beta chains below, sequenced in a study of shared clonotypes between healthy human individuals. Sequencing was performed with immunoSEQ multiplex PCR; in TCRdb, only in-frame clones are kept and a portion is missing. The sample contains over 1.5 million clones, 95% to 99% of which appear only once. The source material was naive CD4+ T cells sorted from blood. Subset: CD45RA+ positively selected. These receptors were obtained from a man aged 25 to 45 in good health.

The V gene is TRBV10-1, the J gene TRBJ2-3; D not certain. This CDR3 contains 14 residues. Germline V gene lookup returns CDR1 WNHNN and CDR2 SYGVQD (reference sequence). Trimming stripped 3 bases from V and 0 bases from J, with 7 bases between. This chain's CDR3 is CASSDRSSTDTQYF. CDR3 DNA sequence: TGCGCCAGCAGTGACCGGTCTAGCACAGATACGCAGTATTTT.

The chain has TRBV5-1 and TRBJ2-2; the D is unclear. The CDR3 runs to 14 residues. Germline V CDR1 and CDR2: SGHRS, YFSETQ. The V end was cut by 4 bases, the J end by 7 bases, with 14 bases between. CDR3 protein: CASSPWTGGGELFF. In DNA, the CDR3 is TGCGCCAGCAGCCCTTGGACGGGTGGCGGGGAGCTGTTTTTT.

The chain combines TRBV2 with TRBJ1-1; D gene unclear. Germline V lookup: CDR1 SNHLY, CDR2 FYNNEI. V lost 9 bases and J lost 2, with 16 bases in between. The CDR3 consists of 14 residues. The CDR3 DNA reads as TGTGCCAGGGGTGACGTGCCGGGTAACACTGAAGCTTTCTTT. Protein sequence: CARGDVPGNTEAFF.

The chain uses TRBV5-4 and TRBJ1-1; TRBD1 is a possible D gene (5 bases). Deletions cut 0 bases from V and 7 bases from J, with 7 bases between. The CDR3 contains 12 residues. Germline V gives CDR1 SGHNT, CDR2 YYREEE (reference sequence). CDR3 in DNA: TGTGCCAGCAGCTTGGGACAGCGTGAAGCTTTCTTT. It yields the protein CASSLGQREAFF.